Below, 7 T cell receptor beta chains from the same sample are listed, as sequenced in a study of a mutant IDH1 vaccine in newly diagnosed glioma. For these receptors, no antigen is known. Repertoires were generated with immunoSEQ multiplex PCR, while TCRdb's copy carries only in-frame clones and drops some. The sample gives tens of thousands of clones, roughly four fifths of which show up once; about 30% is in the top ten. Time point specified: week 47, end of study. The content of each vaccine dose was 300 ug of mutant IDH1 20-mer peptide, and topical imiquimod accompanied it. The sequences come from PBMCs, collected from a glioma patient whose treatment included an IDH1 peptide vaccine. The source is a young man with glioma.

In its sample, this clone was seen a few times. The CDR3 loop reads CASHRGLSGNTIYF. CDR3 nucleotides: TGTGCCAGTCACAGGGGGCTCTCTGGAAACACCATATATTTT. The chain joins TRBV19 to TRBJ1-3, with TRBD1 matching 9 bases. Germline CDR1 is LNHDA and CDR2 is SQIVND (reference sequence). With 8 bases clipped from V and 0 bases from J, the junction kept 2 bases outside the gene matches. The CDR3 runs to 14 residues. Full variable domain (outside the CDR3, taken from reference TRBV19 and TRBJ1-3): DGGITQSPKYLFRKEGQNVTLSCEQNLNHDAMYWYRQDPGQGLRLIYYSQIVNDFQKGDIAEGYSVSREKKESFPLTVTSAQKNPTAFYLCASHRGLSGNTIYFGEGSWLTVV.

This clone showed up just once. V gene TRBV29-1 combines with J gene TRBJ2-7; TRBD1 matches at 8 bases. With V trimmed by 7 bases and J by 2 bases, 4 bases remained unmatched. The germline gives CDR1 SQVTM, CDR2 ANQGSEA. This CDR3 has 12 residues. CDR3 bases: TGCAGCGGGACAGGGTCGACCTACGAGCAGTACTTC. Translation gives CSGTGSTYEQYF.

V gene TRBV7-9 combines with J gene TRBJ1-2; D gene unclear. Looked up from germline, CDR1 is SEHNR and CDR2 is FQNEAQ (reference sequence). The ends were cut back, 4 bases at V and 2 bases at J, with 11 bases in the middle. The CDR3 sequence is 14 residues long. The CDR3, as DNA: TGTGCCAGCAGCTGGCAACGGGAGAACTATGGCTACACCTTC. Protein sequence: CASSWQRENYGYTF. Together with reference TRBV7-9 and TRBJ1-2, the CDR3 gives the full variable domain: DTGVSQNPRHKITKRGQNVTFRCDPISEHNRLYWYRQTLGQGPEFLTYFQNEAQLEKSRLLSDRFSAERPKGSFSTLEIQRTEQGDSAMYLCASSWQRENYGYTFGSGTRLTVV.

The rearrangement links TRBV7-9 to TRBJ2-2; 9 bases match TRBD2. V was clipped by 1 base and J by 5 bases; unmatched bases: 5. This CDR3 is 16 amino acids long. Germline V gives CDR1 SEHNR, CDR2 FQNEAQ (reference sequence). The CDR3 sequence is CASSLVLGLATGELFF. The CDR3 nucleotides are TGTGCCAGCAGCTTAGTCCTAGGACTAGCGACCGGGGAGCTGTTTTTT.

The rearrangement links TRBV19 to TRBJ1-2, with D tentatively TRBD1 (5 bases). V was shortened by 5 bases and J by 8 bases, with 18 bases between the two germline ends. The CDR3 is 14 residues long. CDR1 is LNHDA and CDR2 is SQIVND in the germline V gene (reference sequence). The CDR3 coding sequence is TGTGCCAGTAGTTTCTCGTCCGGGACCGAGGGCTACACCTTC. This sequence encodes CASSFSSGTEGYTF.

The chain combines TRBV5-1 with TRBJ2-1; D may be TRBD1 or TRBD2 (7 bases each). Germline V lookup: CDR1 SGHRS, CDR2 YFSETQ. CDR3 size: 15 residues. V shed 4 bases and J shed 8 bases, with 19 bases lying between them. The DNA for the CDR3 is TGCGCCAGCAGCCGACGACAGGGAGGGTTGGATGAGCAGTTCTTC. Its protein product is CASSRRQGGLDEQFF. Looking up the rest from reference TRBV5-1 and TRBJ2-1 gives the full variable domain: KAGVTQTPRYLIKTRGQQVTLSCSPISGHRSVSWYQQTPGQGLQFLFEYFSETQRNKGNFPGRFSGRQFSNSRSEMNVSTLELGDSALYLCASSRRQGGLDEQFFGPGTRLTVL.

The chain employs TRBV5-1 and TRBJ1-4; no reliable D call. CDR1 and CDR2 from the germline V gene are SGHRS and YFSETQ. V was cut by 0 bases and J by 8 bases, with 11 bases left in between. The CDR3 totals 14 residues. CDR3 in amino acids: CASSLGGEQEKLFF. Here the CDR3 DNA reads TGCGCCAGCAGCTTGGGAGGAGAACAGGAAAAACTGTTTTTT.